The 18 T cell receptor beta chains listed next were all sequenced from one sample in a study of OX40 agonist ivuxolimab in advanced cancers. Generated by immunoSEQ multiplex PCR, the TCRdb table keeps only in-frame clones and is missing some. The data hold tens of thousands of clones, with over 75% observed a single time. Specimen: CD4+ or CD8+ T cells sorted from blood, collected in a trial of the OX40 agonist ivuxolimab. These receptors originate from an adult with an advanced solid tumor such as melanoma, head and neck, liver or kidney cancer.

The V gene is TRBV14, the J gene TRBJ2-1; TRBD2 agrees at 8 bases. The CDR3 has 14 amino acids. Germline loops: CDR1 SGHDN, CDR2 FVKESK. V shed 6 bases, J shed 10 bases, and the junction held 11 bases outside the gene matches. This chain's CDR3 is CASRDGTRGREQFF. As DNA, the CDR3 is TGTGCCAGCAGAGACGGGACTAGGGGAAGGGAGCAGTTCTTC.

The J gene is TRBJ1-1, the V gene TRBV5-1; D gene uncertain. Germline V CDR1 and CDR2: SGHRS, YFSETQ. With 0 bases removed from V and 0 bases from J, the gap between germline ends came to 6 bases. The CDR3 totals 14 residues. DNA of the CDR3: TGCGCCAGCAGCTTGGACTTAATGAACACTGAAGCTTTCTTT. Amino acids: CASSLDLMNTEAFF. The entire variable domain, with the rest obtained from reference TRBV5-1 and TRBJ1-1, is as follows: KAGVTQTPRYLIKTRGQQVTLSCSPISGHRSVSWYQQTPGQGLQFLFEYFSETQRNKGNFPGRFSGRQFSNSRSEMNVSTLELGDSALYLCASSLDLMNTEAFFGQGTRLTVV.

The chain has TRBV30 and TRBJ2-3, with D uncertain. Trimming took 0 bases from V and 6 from J, leaving 4 bases between them. The CDR3 sequence is 11 residues long. Germline V gene data show CDR1 as GTSNPN and CDR2 as SVGIG (reference sequence). CDR3 DNA sequence: TGTGCCTGGAGTGTGGGCGATACGCAGTATTTT. Protein: CAWSVGDTQYF.

The chain uses TRBV25-1 and TRBJ1-2, with D uncertain. Germline-derived CDR1 and CDR2 are MGHDK and SYGVNS. This CDR3 is 16 amino acids long. Trimming pared 2 bases from V and 5 bases from J, leaving 18 bases between. The CDR3 is CASSEHNINVGYGYTF. Written as DNA, the CDR3 is TGTGCCAGCAGTGAACATAACATTAATGTGGGATATGGCTACACCTTC.

The rearrangement links TRBV30 to TRBJ1-1; TRBD1 aligns across 7 bases. The V segment lost 5 bases and the J segment 1 base; nucleotides outside the gene matches: 7. CDR1 and CDR2 from the germline V gene are GTSNPN and SVGIG (reference sequence). The CDR3 totals 14 residues. DNA for the CDR3: TGTGCCTGGGGGGGGACAGCGAAGAACACTGAAGCTTTCTTT. Translation: CAWGGTAKNTEAFF.

This clone is a singleton in its sample. This chain joins TRBV28 and TRBJ2-1; 7 bases align to TRBD2. The germline V gene encodes CDR1 MDHEN and CDR2 SYDVKM. The CDR3 length is 14 residues. The V segment lost 8 bases and the J segment 3 bases; nucleotides outside the gene matches: 7. CDR3 sequence reads: CASATGTNYNEQFF. In DNA form, the CDR3 reads TGTGCCAGCGCCACCGGGACTAACTACAATGAGCAGTTCTTC.

This sequence joins TRBV11-2 and TRBJ1-6, with D hard to call. The CDR3 has 14 residues. Trimming removed 2 bases at V and 7 bases at J, with 9 bases between. Germline V gives CDR1 SGHAT, CDR2 FQNNGV. CDR3 bases: TGTGCCAGCAGCTTAAGGCAGACCAATTCACCCCTCCACTTT. This encodes CASSLRQTNSPLHF.

V usage is TRBV29-1 and J usage is TRBJ1-2; 8 bases fit TRBD1. The CDR3 length is 16 residues. Trimming took 5 bases from V and 3 from J; bases not matched to a gene: 14. Germline V gene data show CDR1 as SQVTM and CDR2 as ANQGSEA. CDR3 sequence reads: CSVPPSGQGKDYGYTF. CDR3 bases: TGCAGCGTTCCCCCCTCAGGACAGGGAAAGGACTATGGCTACACCTTC. Based on the CDR3 plus reference TRBV29-1 and TRBJ1-2, the full variable domain is SAVISQKPSRDICQRGTSLTIQCQVDSQVTMMFWYRQQPGQSLTLIATANQGSEATYESGFVIDKFPISRPNLTFSTLTVSNMSPEDSSIYLCSVPPSGQGKDYGYTFGSGTRLTVV.

The chain has TRBV6-1 and TRBJ1-1, with D unresolved. Germline CDR1 is MNHNS and CDR2 is SASEGT. Trimming shortened V by 8 bases and J by 8 bases, and 15 bases separated the two germline ends. The CDR3 totals 12 residues. Written as DNA, the CDR3 is TGTGCCAGCGAACGGACCGTCTTCGAAGCTTTCTTT. Residues: CASERTVFEAFF.

V usage is TRBV29-1 and J usage is TRBJ2-7; 8 nucleotides match TRBD1. The V gene end was trimmed by 6 bases and the J gene end by 6 bases; junction bases not matched to a gene: 10. This CDR3 has 13 amino acids. CDR1 is SQVTM and CDR2 is ANQGSEA in the germline V gene. This CDR3 reads CSVSIGQGGEQYF. DNA of the CDR3: TGCAGCGTGTCTATTGGACAGGGAGGCGAGCAGTACTTC.

The CDR3 coding sequence is TGTGCCAGCAGTGAAGCGTCAGGGGGGGGAAACACTGAAGCTTTCTTT. Residues: CASSEASGGGNTEAFF. The chain couples TRBV6-1 to TRBJ1-1, with 7 bases aligning to TRBD1. Germline loops: CDR1 MNHNS, CDR2 SASEGT. Germline trimming cut 0 bases from V and 2 bases from J; bases unmatched to any gene: 6. There are 16 residues in the CDR3.

The genes are TRBV11-2 and TRBJ2-3; 10 bases fit TRBD2. The CDR3 loop spans 16 amino acids. Losses at the gene ends were 5 bases for V and 5 bases for J; bases not matched to a gene: 10. Germline assignment: CDR1 SGHAT and CDR2 FQNNGV. As DNA, the CDR3 is TGTGCCAGCAGCAGGGGGGGAGCGGGGGGGGGAGATACGCAGTATTTT. Encoded protein: CASSRGGAGGGDTQYF.

This clone was observed a single time. The chain employs TRBV7-3 and TRBJ2-6; D is unclear. The V end was cut by 3 bases, the J end by 0 bases, with 12 bases between. The V gene's germline CDR1 is SGHTA and CDR2 FQGTGA. The CDR3 spans 17 residues. This CDR3 is CASSLLSRSSGANVLTF. In nucleotides, the CDR3 is TGTGCCAGCAGCTTGTTGAGCAGAAGCTCTGGGGCCAACGTCCTGACTTTC.

CDR3: CASSWEFYNEQFF. The CDR3 region has the DNA TGCGCCAGCAGTTGGGAGTTCTACAATGAGCAGTTCTTC. The genes are TRBV5-1 and TRBJ2-1; D might be TRBD2 (5 bases). The CDR3 runs 13 residues. Germline values: CDR1 SGHRS, CDR2 YFSETQ. V was shortened by 5 bases and J by 3 bases, with 9 bases between the two germline ends.

This chain uses TRBV6-5 with TRBJ2-1, with 7 bases that match TRBD1. The V segment lost 4 bases and the J segment 4 bases; nucleotides outside the gene matches: 4. CDR1 MNHEY and CDR2 SVGAGI come from the germline V gene. The CDR3 loop spans 14 amino acids. This CDR3 is CASSFRDRYNEQFF. In nucleotides, the CDR3 is TGTGCCAGCAGTTTCCGGGACAGATACAATGAGCAGTTCTTC.

This clone came up once. This chain links TRBV7-3 with TRBJ2-2, with TRBD1 matching over 7 bases. The length of the CDR3 is 16 residues. Trimming took 4 bases from V and 1 from J; bases not matched to a gene: 6. Per germline, CDR1 SGHTA and CDR2 FQGTGA. This chain's CDR3 is CASSSRQGQNTGELFF. The CDR3 region has the DNA TGTGCCAGCAGCTCTAGACAGGGCCAGAACACCGGGGAGCTGTTTTTT.

This clone was detected a few times. The rearrangement uses TRBV5-6 and TRBJ1-3; the match to TRBD1 covers 7 bases. The junction had 7 bases not matched to a gene; V was cut back by 3 bases and J by 4 bases. The CDR3 totals 15 residues. CDR1 SGHDT and CDR2 YYEEEE come from the germline V gene. The chain's CDR3 is CASSSSGTVGNTIYF. The DNA of the CDR3 is TGTGCCAGCAGCTCTTCCGGGACAGTGGGAAACACCATATATTTT. The full variable domain, with the rest looked up from reference TRBV5-6 and TRBJ1-3, is DAGVTQSPTHLIKTRGQQVTLRCSPKSGHDTVSWYQQALGQGPQFIFQYYEEEERQRGNFPDRFSGHQFPNYSSELNVNALLLGDSALYLCASSSSGTVGNTIYFGEGSWLTVV.

V and J are TRBV7-9 and TRBJ2-3, with D maybe TRBD1 (6 bases). This CDR3 is 12 amino acids long. The germline gives CDR1 SEHNR, CDR2 FQNEAQ (reference sequence). V lost 10 bases to trimming and J lost 6 bases, with 14 bases between them. CDR3 protein: CATPRTADTQYF. For the CDR3, the DNA is TGTGCCACCCCAAGGACAGCTGATACGCAGTATTTT.